Only one count was recorded for the clone carrying this TCR beta chain. This sequence may be a read error, since a much larger clone differs from it by one base. Here the CDR3 omits its conserved ending phenylalanine or tryptophan, so a read error is the likely source. The source of the sample is a study of early T cells in non-severe SARS-CoV-2 infection. The germline V gene encodes CDR1 SGHTA and CDR2 FQGNSA. The CDR3 extends over 19 amino acids. V lost 4 bases to trimming and J lost 4 bases; unmatched junction nucleotides: 17. TCRdb called the 5' RACE reads again in MiXCR, with one record for every CDR3 protein. Here the sample spans 90,000 to 120,000 distinct CDR3 sequences, around 10% being singletons.

The chain recombines TRBV7-2 with TRBJ2-7; 12 positions match TRBD2. The clonotype originates from an adult who was a healthcare worker with PCR-confirmed SARS-CoV-2 infection or an uninfected control (not recorded which). Sequenced: whole blood. The CDR3 spells CASSSRPYSSGRASYEQYS. The DNA of the CDR3 is TGTGCCAGCAGCTCCCGTCCTTACTCTAGCGGGAGGGCCTCTTACGAGCAGTACTCC.